This TCR beta chain was recorded in a study of blood T cell repertoires in COVID-19. Across the whole study: Spain, Italy and the United States supplied samples that represented acute and convalescent COVID-19. T cells, B-cell-depleted T cells, or PBMCs provided the cDNA or gDNA that served as material.

Source study methods: Using reference gene primer amplification, nucleated cell counts were estimated. Assay: immunoSEQ multiplex PCR; the TCRdb copy retains only in-frame clones and omits some. The D gene and trimming were derived from the DNA, and the V and J assignments and clone size from that table. The table has approximately 150,000 clones, approximately 88% seen once; the top ten hold roughly 28%. The germline CDR1 and CDR2 sequences are MNHEY and SVGAGI. The CDR3 spans 13 residues. V trimming: 8 bases; J trimming: 5 bases; junction bases outside the gene matches: 5. The source is a human donor in a cohort sampled during active COVID-19. The genes are TRBV6-5 and TRBJ1-2; 10 bases align to TRBD1. Sequencing was performed on peripheral blood. CDR3 nucleotides: TGTGCCAGCGTAGGACAGGGGGGGTATGGCTACACCTTC. Its translation: CASVGQGGYGYTF.